This TCR beta chain was identified in a study of cytomegalovirus exposure and HLA in healthy donors. Overall study: The approximately 670 first-cohort repertoires and the 95 to 150 validation repertoires shared the same platform, a later analysis reported. Study-level findings and limits: A list of 164 TCR beta chains associated with cytomegalovirus was given. In vitro testing confirmed a few CMV-associated chains as specific for CMV antigens.

Germline values: CDR1 MNHNS, CDR2 SASEGT. The CDR3 sequence is 14 residues long. V was pared by 2 bases and J by 0 bases, with 8 bases between. This clone has more than one count but fewer than ten. Its antigen is unknown. Libraries were prepared by immunoSEQ multiplex PCR; TCRdb keeps only in-frame clonotypes and omits some of them. The data hold 120,000 or so clones, with about 82% observed a single time. This clonotype originated in a man between 18 and 29 years old in good health and CMV-seronegative. Material: PBMCs. The chain carries TRBV6-1 and TRBJ2-7; the D is unclear. CDR3 nucleotide sequence: TGTGCCAGCAGTGAAAGGTGGAGCTCCTACGAGCAGTACTTC. This gives the protein CASSERWSSYEQYF.